This T cell receptor (beta chain) came from a study of blood T cells in healthy people across ages. Study-wide results and limits: As age increased, TCR beta diversity per million T cells fell in a roughly linear fashion.

The CDR3 contains 15 residues. Germline assignment: CDR1 SGHTA and CDR2 FQGNSA. Next came a second PCR, run for about 6 to 11 cycles, which used a sample-barcoded 5' primer along with a J-beta primer mix. One entry per CDR3 protein results from TCRdb running MiXCR on the 5' RACE reads. The sample lists around 620,000 distinct CDR3 sequences, 27% occurring once. Only a few counts were recorded for this clonotype. Its cognate antigen is unknown. One junction end disagrees with the germline gene, perhaps due to a read error. The gene calls are TRBV7-2 and TRBJ1-6, with D possibly matching TRBD1 (6 bases). The source material was blood. The clonotype comes from a woman in her 70s in good health. The CDR3 DNA is TGTGCCAGCAGCTACCTCGGCCTCAGGGGATCACTCCTCCACTTT. Translation gives CASSYLGLRGSLLHF.